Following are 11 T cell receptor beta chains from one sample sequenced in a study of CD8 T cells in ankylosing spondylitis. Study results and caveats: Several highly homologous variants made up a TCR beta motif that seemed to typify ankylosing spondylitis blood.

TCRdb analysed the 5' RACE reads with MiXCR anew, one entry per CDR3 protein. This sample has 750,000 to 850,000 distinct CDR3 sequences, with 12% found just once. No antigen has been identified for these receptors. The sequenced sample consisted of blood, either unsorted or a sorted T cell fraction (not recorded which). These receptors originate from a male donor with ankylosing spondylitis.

As DNA, the CDR3 is TGTGCCAGCAGCTTGGAGTTTGGGTCGGACAGCTATAGCAATCAGCCCCAGCATTTT. Protein: CASSLEFGSDSYSNQPQHF. This sequence joins TRBV5-4 and TRBJ1-5, with a possible D match to TRBD1 (6 bases). Per the germline V gene, CDR1 is SGHNT and CDR2 is YYREEE (reference sequence). The CDR3 is 19 residues long. Trimming left V 0 bases short and J 0 bases short, with 19 bases between.

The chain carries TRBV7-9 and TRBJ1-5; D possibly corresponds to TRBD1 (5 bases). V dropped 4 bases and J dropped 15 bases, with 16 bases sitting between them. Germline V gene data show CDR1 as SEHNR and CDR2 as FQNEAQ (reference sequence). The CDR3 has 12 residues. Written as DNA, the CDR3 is TGTGCCAGCAGCTCAACGACCCTTAGGGGGCATTTT. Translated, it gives CASSSTTLRGHF. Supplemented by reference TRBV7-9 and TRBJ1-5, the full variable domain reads DTGVSQNPRHKITKRGQNVTFRCDPISEHNRLYWYRQTLGQGPEFLTYFQNEAQLEKSRLLSDRFSAERPKGSFSTLEIQRTEQGDSAMYLCASSSTTLRGHFGDGTRLSIL.

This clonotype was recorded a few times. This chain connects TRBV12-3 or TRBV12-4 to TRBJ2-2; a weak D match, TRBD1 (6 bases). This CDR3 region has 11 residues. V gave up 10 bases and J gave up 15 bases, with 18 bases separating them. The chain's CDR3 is CATMLWGRMFF. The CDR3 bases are TGTGCCACCATGTTGTGGGGGCGAATGTTTTTT.

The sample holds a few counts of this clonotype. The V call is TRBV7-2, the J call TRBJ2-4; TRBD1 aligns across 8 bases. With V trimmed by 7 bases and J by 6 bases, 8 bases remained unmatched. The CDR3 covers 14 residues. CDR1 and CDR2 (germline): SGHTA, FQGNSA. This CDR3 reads CASTPDRVGNIQYF. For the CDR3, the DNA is TGTGCCAGCACCCCGGACAGGGTCGGAAACATTCAGTACTTC. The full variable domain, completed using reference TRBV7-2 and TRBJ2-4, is GAGVSQSPSNKVTEKGKDVELRCDPISGHTALYWYRQSLGQGLEFLIYFQGNSAPDKSGLPSDRFSAERTGGSVSTLTIQRTQQEDSAVYLCASTPDRVGNIQYFGAGTRLSVL.

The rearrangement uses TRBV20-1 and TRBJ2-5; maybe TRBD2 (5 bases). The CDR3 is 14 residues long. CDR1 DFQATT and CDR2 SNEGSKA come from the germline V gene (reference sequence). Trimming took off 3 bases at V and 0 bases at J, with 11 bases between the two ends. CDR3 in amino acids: CSASMRTYQETQYF. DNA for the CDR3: TGCAGTGCTAGTATGCGGACTTACCAAGAGACCCAGTACTTC.

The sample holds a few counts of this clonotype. The CDR3 DNA reads as TGCGCCAGCAGCTTGGCCAAAAGTCCAGAGGGGAACACTGAAGCTTTCTTT. Its translation is CASSLAKSPEGNTEAFF. This chain uses TRBV5-1 with TRBJ1-1; no firm D call. Germline CDR1 reads SGHRS; CDR2 reads YFSETQ. V was cut by 0 bases and J by 1 base, with 16 bases left in between. The CDR3 has 17 residues.

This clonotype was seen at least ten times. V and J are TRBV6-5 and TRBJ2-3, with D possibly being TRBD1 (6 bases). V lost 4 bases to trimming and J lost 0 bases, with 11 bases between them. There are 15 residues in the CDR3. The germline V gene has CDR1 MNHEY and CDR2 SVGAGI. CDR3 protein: CASSFHRASTDTQYF. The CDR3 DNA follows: TGTGCCAGCAGTTTTCACAGGGCTAGCACAGATACGCAGTATTTT.

CDR3 region: CATSRDRQEEEQYF. In nucleotides, the CDR3 is TGTGCCACCAGCAGAGATCGACAGGAGGAAGAGCAGTACTTC. V gene TRBV15 combines with J gene TRBJ2-7; tentative D call: TRBD1 (6 bases). Trimming left V 0 bases short and J 7 bases short, with 13 bases between. The CDR3 covers 14 residues. CDR1 and CDR2 from the germline V gene are LNHNV and YYDKDF (reference sequence).

The CDR3 loop is CASSQSGASYNEQFF. The DNA for the CDR3 is TGTGCCAGCTCACAATCGGGAGCCTCCTACAATGAGCAGTTCTTC. The chain joins TRBV18 to TRBJ2-1, with D perhaps matching TRBD2 (6 bases). V lost 4 bases, J lost 0 bases, and 10 bases lay in between. Germline V gene lookup returns CDR1 KGHSH and CDR2 LQKENI. The CDR3 is made up of 15 amino acids.

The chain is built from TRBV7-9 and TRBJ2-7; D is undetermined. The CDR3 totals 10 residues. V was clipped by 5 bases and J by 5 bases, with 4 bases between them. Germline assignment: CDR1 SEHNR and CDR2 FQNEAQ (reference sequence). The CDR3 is CASSGNEQYF. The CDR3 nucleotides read TGTGCCAGCAGCGGGAACGAGCAGTACTTC.

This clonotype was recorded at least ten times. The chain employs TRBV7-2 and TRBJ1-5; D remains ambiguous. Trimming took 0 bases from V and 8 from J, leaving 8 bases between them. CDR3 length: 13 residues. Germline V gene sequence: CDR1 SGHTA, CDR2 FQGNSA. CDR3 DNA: TGTGCCAGCAGCTTAGCACCCGGTGAGCCCCAGCATTTT. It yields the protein CASSLAPGEPQHF.